The 10 T cell receptor beta chains listed next were all sequenced from one sample in a study of blood T cell repertoires in COVID-19. Repertoires were generated with immunoSEQ multiplex PCR, while TCRdb's copy carries only in-frame clones and drops some. The data contain hundreds of thousands of clones, roughly nine tenths of them singletons. Sequencing was done on a sample of PBMCs or T cells enriched from blood (not recorded which). The origin of the receptors is a woman aged 55-69 years who had recovered from COVID-19.

J is TRBJ1-1 and V is TRBV5-1, with D possibly being TRBD1 (6 bases). This CDR3 contains 19 residues. The V gene's germline CDR1 is SGHRS and CDR2 YFSETQ. The ends were cut back, 0 bases at V and 2 bases at J, with 23 bases in the middle. The CDR3 DNA is TGCGCCAGCAGCTTGGAAAGAGGACTAGGGGGGAAGAGTAACACTGAAGCTTTCTTT. This gives the protein CASSLERGLGGKSNTEAFF. The variable domain in full, completed from reference TRBV5-1 and TRBJ1-1, reads KAGVTQTPRYLIKTRGQQVTLSCSPISGHRSVSWYQQTPGQGLQFLFEYFSETQRNKGNFPGRFSGRQFSNSRSEMNVSTLELGDSALYLCASSLERGLGGKSNTEAFFGQGTRLTVV.

The rearrangement uses TRBV5-1 and TRBJ1-3; 7 bases match TRBD1. The CDR3 has 17 amino acids. The V segment lost 0 bases and the J segment 0 bases; nucleotides outside the gene matches: 6. Germline V CDR1 and CDR2: SGHRS, YFSETQ. CDR3 nucleotide sequence: TGCGCCAGCAGCTTGGCAGGGGGGCAAAACTCTGGAAACACCATATATTTT. Its protein product is CASSLAGGQNSGNTIYF.

J is TRBJ1-2 and V is TRBV29-1; D uncertain. The CDR3 loop spans 13 amino acids. The germline V gene encodes CDR1 SQVTM and CDR2 ANQGSEA. V was cut by 7 bases and J by 1 base, with 13 bases left in between. Here the CDR3 DNA reads TGCAGCGCCGGTACACAGAGTAACTATGGCTACACCTTC. It yields the protein CSAGTQSNYGYTF.

The chain joins TRBV7-2 to TRBJ1-1; the match to TRBD1 covers 7 bases. J was trimmed by 2 bases and V by 3 bases; bases with no gene match: 3. The CDR3 totals 14 residues. Germline V gene data show CDR1 as SGHTA and CDR2 as FQGNSA. CDR3 sequence reads: CASSFDRVNTEAFF. Written as DNA, the CDR3 is TGTGCCAGCAGCTTCGACAGGGTTAACACTGAAGCTTTCTTT.

This clone is a singleton in its sample. This rearrangement joins TRBV3-1 (or the pseudogene TRBV3-2) to TRBJ2-6; 8 nucleotides align to TRBD1. With V trimmed by 4 bases and J by 7 bases, 6 bases remained unmatched. Germline CDR1 is LGHDT and CDR2 is YNNKEL (reference sequence). The CDR3 sequence is 15 residues long. The CDR3, as DNA: TGTGCCAGCAGCCCTACCGGACAGGGAGCCAACGTCCTGACTTTC. Amino acids: CASSPTGQGANVLTF.

This CDR3 is CASSLGGRGGADTQYF. As DNA, the CDR3 is TGTGCCAGCAGCTTGGGCGGTCGCGGGGGAGCAGATACGCAGTATTTT. The chain carries TRBV5-8 and TRBJ2-3, with 7 bases fitting TRBD2. Germline CDR1 SGHTS, CDR2 YDEGEE. The ends lost 0 bases at V and 4 bases at J; junction bases unmatched: 8. CDR3 length equals 16 residues.

This clone showed up just once. The chain recombines TRBV9 with TRBJ1-5; D may be TRBD1 (5 bases). Germline V gene data show CDR1 as SGDLS and CDR2 as YYNGEE. CDR3 length: 14 amino acids. Trimming pared 0 bases from V and 5 bases from J, leaving 9 bases between. The CDR3 protein is CASSVESQDQPQHF. For the CDR3, the DNA is TGTGCCAGCAGCGTAGAGTCACAGGATCAGCCCCAGCATTTT.

In its sample, this clone was seen a few times. The genes are TRBV11-2 and TRBJ1-4; TRBD1 matches at 8 bases. The germline CDR1 and CDR2 sequences are SGHAT and FQNNGV. The trim removed 5 bases at V and 6 bases at J, leaving 8 bases unmatched. The CDR3 is made up of 15 amino acids. DNA of the CDR3: TGTGCCAGCAGCCTCTACAGGGGGGTGGATGAAAAACTGTTTTTT. Amino acid sequence: CASSLYRGVDEKLFF.

The chain couples TRBV30 to TRBJ1-2; D gene uncertain. Germline loops: CDR1 GTSNPN, CDR2 SVGIG (reference sequence). This CDR3 is 15 amino acids long. The V end lost 4 bases, the J end lost 1 base, and 16 bases lay between the germline ends. CDR3 DNA sequence: TGTGCCTGGACCCCTATAGAGGGCTTTAACTATGGCTACACCTTC. Its protein is CAWTPIEGFNYGYTF.

The chain has TRBV10-3 and TRBJ1-6, with TRBD1 as a possible D gene (5 bases). CDR1 ENHRY and CDR2 SYGVKD come from the germline V gene. The CDR3 is 17 residues long. Trimming stripped 6 bases from V and 5 bases from J, with 20 bases between. The CDR3 region is CAISMIRVGPNNSPLHF. The DNA for the CDR3 is TGTGCCATCAGCATGATCAGGGTGGGCCCAAATAATTCACCCCTCCACTTT.